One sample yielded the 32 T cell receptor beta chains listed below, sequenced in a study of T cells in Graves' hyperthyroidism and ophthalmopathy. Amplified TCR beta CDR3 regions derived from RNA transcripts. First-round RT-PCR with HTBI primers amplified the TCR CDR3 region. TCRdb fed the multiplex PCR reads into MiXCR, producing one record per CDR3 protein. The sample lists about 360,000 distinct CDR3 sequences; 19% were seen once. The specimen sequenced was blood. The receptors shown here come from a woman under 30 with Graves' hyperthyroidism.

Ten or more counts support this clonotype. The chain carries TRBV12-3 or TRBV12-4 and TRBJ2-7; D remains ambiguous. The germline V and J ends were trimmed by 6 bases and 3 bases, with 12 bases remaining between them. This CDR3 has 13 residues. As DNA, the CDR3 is TGTGCCAGCAGCCCCAGGACCGGCTACGAGCAGTACTTC. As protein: CASSPRTGYEQYF.

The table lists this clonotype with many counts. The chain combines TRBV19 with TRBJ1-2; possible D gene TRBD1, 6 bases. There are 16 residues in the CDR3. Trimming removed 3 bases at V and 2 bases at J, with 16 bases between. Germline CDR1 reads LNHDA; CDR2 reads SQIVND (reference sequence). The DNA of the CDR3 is TGTGCCAGTAGTATTGTACGCCGGGACAAAAACTATGGCTACACCTTC. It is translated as CASSIVRRDKNYGYTF.

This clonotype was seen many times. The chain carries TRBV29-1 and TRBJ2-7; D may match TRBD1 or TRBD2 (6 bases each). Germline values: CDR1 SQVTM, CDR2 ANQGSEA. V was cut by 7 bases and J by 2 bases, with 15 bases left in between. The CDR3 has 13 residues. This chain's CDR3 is CSAGWGATYEQYF. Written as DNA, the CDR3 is TGCAGCGCTGGGTGGGGGGCGACCTACGAGCAGTACTTC.

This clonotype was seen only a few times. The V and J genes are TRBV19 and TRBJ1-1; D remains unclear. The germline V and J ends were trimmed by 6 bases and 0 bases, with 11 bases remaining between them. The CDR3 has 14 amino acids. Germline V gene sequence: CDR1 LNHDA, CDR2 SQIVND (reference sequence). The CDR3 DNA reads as TGTGCCAGTAGACCCGACACCATGAACACTGAAGCTTTCTTT. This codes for CASRPDTMNTEAFF.

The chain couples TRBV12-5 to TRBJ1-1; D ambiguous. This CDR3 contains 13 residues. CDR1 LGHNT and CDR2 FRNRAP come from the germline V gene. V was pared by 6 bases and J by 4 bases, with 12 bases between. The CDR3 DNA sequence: TGTGCTAGTGGCCTCGGGCCCCTCACTGAAGCTTTCTTT. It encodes CASGLGPLTEAFF.

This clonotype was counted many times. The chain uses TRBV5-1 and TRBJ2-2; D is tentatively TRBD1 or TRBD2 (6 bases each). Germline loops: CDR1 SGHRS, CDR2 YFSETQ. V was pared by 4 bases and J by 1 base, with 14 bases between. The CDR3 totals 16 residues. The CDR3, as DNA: TGCGCCAGCAGCCGCTCGGGGGCGCGGAACACCGGGGAGCTGTTTTTT. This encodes CASSRSGARNTGELFF.

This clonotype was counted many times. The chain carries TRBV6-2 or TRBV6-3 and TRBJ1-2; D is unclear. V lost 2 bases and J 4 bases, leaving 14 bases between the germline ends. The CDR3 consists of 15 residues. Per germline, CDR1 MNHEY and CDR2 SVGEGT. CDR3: CASSYDPVASYGYTF. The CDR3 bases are TGTGCCAGCAGTTACGATCCTGTGGCTAGCTATGGCTACACCTTC.

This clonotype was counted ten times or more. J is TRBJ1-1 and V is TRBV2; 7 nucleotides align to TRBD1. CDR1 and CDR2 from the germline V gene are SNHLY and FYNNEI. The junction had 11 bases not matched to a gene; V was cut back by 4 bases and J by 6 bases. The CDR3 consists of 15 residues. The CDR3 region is CASSAGGWVASEAFF. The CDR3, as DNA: TGTGCCAGCAGTGCAGGGGGGTGGGTCGCTTCTGAAGCTTTCTTT.

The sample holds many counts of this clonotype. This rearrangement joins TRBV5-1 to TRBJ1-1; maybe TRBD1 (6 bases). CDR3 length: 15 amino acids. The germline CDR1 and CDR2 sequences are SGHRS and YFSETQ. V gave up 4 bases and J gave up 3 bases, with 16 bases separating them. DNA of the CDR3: TGCGCCAGCAGCGTACAGGGTTTGTGGGACACTGAAGCTTTCTTT. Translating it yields CASSVQGLWDTEAFF.

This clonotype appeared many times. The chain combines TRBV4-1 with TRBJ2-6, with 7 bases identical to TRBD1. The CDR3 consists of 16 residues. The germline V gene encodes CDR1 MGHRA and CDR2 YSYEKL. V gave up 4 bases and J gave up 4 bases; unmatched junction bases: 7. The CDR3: CASSRLQGNGANVLTF. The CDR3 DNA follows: TGCGCCAGCAGCCGCCTACAGGGGAACGGGGCCAACGTCCTGACTTTC.

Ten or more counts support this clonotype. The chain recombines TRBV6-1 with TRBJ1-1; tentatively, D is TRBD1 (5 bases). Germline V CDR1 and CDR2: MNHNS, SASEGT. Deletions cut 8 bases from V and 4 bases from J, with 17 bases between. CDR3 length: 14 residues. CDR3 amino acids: CASGAGGLSTEAFF. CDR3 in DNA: TGTGCCAGCGGGGCAGGAGGTCTATCCACTGAAGCTTTCTTT.

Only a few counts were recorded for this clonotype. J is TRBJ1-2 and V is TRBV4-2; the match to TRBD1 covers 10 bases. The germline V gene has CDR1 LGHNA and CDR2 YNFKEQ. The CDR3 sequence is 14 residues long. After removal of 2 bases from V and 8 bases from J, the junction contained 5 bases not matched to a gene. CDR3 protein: CASSQYGQGEGYTF. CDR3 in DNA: TGTGCCAGCAGCCAATACGGACAGGGGGAAGGCTACACCTTC.

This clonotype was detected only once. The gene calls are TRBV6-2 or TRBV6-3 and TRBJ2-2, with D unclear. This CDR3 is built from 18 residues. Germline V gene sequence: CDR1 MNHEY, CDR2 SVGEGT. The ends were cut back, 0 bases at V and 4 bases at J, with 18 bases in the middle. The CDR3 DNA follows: TGTGCCAGCAGTTACTCGAATATCCCGCCTGTAGTCACCGGGGAGCTGTTTTTT. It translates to CASSYSNIPPVVTGELFF.

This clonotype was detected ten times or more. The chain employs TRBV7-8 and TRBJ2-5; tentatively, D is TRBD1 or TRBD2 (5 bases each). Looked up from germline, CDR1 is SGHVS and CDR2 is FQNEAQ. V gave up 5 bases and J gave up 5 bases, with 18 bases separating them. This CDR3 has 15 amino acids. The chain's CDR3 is CASSPPGTAQETQYF. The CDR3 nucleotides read TGTGCCAGCAGCCCCCCCGGGACCGCTCAGGAGACCCAGTACTTC.

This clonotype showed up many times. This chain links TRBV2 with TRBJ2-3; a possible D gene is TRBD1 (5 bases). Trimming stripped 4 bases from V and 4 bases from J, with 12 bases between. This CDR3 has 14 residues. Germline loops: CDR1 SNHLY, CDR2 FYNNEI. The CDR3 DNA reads TGTGCCAGCAGTGGGTCAGGGTATGCAGATACGCAGTATTTT. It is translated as CASSGSGYADTQYF.

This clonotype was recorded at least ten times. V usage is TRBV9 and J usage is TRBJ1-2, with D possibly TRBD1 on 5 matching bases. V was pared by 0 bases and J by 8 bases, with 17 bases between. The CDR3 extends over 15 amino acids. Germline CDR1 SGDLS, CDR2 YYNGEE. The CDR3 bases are TGTGCCAGCAGCGTAGTCGCCGGGACTTATCAAGGCTACACCTTC. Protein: CASSVVAGTYQGYTF.

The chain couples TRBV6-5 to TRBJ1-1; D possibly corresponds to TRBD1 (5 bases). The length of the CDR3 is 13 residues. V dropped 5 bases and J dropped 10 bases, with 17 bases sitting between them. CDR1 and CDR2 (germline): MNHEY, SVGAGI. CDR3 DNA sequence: TGTGCCAGCAGTCACACGACAGTGGTCGGAGCTTTCTTT. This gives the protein CASSHTTVVGAFF.

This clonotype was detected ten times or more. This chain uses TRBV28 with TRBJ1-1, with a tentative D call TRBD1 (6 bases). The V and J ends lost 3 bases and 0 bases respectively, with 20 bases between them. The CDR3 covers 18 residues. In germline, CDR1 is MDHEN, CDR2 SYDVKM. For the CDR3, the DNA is TGTGCCAGCAGTTTTTGGATCCCAAGGGGGGTTATGAACACTGAAGCTTTCTTT. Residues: CASSFWIPRGVMNTEAFF.

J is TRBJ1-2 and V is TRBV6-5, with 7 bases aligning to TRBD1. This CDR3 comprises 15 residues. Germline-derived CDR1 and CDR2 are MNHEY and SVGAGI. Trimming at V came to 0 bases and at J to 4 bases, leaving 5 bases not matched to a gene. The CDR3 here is CASSYSDREGYGYTF. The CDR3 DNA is TGTGCCAGCAGTTACTCCGACAGGGAAGGCTATGGCTACACCTTC.

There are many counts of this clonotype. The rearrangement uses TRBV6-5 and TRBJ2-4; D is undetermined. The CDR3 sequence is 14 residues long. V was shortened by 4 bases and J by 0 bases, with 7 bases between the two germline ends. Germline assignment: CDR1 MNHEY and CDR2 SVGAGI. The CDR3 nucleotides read TGTGCCAGCAGTTTCGATCTAGCCAAAAACATTCAGTACTTC. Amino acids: CASSFDLAKNIQYF.

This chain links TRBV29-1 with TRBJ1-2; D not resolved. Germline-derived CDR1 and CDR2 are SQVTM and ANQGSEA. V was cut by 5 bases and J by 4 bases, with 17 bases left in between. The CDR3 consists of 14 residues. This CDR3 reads CSVLLGPRGYGYTF. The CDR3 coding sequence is TGCAGCGTTCTGCTAGGCCCCCGGGGCTATGGCTACACCTTC.

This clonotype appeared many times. CDR3 coding DNA: TGTGCCACCCTTACACAGGGTAGCTCCTACGAGCAGTACTTC. As protein: CATLTQGSSYEQYF. The V and J genes are TRBV24-1 and TRBJ2-7, with D tentatively TRBD1 (6 bases). This CDR3 has 14 amino acids. Trimming took off 9 bases at V and 0 bases at J, with 14 bases between the two ends. Per germline, CDR1 KGHDR and CDR2 SFDVKD.

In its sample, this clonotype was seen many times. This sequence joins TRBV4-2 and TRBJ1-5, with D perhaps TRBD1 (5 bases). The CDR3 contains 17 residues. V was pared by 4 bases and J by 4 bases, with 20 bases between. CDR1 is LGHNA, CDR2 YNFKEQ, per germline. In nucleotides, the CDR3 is TGTGCCAGCAGCCGGGGGGGACTTAACCCGCCTAATCAGCCCCAGCATTTT. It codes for CASSRGGLNPPNQPQHF.

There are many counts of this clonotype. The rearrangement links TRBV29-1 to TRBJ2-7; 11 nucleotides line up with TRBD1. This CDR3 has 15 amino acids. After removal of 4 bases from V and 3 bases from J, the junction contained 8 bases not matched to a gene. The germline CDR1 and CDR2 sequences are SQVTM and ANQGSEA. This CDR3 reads CSVVGQGALVYEQYF. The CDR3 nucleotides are TGCAGCGTTGTAGGACAGGGGGCCCTCGTCTACGAGCAGTACTTC.

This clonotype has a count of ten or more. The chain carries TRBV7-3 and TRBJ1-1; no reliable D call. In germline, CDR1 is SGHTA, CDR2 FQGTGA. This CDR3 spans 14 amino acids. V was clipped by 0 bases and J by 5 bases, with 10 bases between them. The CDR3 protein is CASSLTSAGTEAFF. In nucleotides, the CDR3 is TGTGCCAGCAGCTTAACCTCGGCGGGAACTGAAGCTTTCTTT.

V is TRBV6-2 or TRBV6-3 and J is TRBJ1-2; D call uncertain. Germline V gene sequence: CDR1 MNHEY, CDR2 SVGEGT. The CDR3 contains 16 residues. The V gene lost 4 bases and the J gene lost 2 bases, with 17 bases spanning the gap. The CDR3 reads CASSSGTAILNYGYTF. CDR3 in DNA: TGTGCCAGCAGTTCCGGAACAGCGATTTTGAACTATGGCTACACCTTC.

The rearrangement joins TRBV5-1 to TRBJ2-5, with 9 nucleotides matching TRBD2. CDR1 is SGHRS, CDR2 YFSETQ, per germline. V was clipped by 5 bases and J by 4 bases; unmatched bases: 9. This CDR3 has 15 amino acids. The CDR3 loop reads CASSSLAGWGETQYF. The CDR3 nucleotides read TGCGCCAGCAGTTCACTAGCGGGCTGGGGAGAGACCCAGTACTTC.

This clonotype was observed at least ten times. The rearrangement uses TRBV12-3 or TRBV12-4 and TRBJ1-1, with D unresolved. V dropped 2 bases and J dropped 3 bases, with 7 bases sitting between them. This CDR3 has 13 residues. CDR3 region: CASSLFRDTEAFF. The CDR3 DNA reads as TGTGCCAGCAGTTTATTTCGGGACACTGAAGCTTTCTTT.

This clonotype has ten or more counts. For the CDR3, the DNA is TGTGCCAGCAGTTTAGCAGGGGGCGGACAGCCCCAGCATTTT. Protein: CASSLAGGGQPQHF. This chain connects TRBV12-3 or TRBV12-4 to TRBJ1-5; 7 nucleotides line up with TRBD1. This CDR3 spans 14 amino acids. The junction had 3 bases not matched to a gene; V was cut back by 0 bases and J by 7 bases.

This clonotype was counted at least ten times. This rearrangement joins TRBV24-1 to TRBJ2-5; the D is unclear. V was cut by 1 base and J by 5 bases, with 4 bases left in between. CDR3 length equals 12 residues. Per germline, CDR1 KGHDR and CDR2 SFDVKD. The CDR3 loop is CATSDFTETQYF. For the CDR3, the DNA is TGTGCCACCAGTGATTTTACGGAGACCCAGTACTTC.

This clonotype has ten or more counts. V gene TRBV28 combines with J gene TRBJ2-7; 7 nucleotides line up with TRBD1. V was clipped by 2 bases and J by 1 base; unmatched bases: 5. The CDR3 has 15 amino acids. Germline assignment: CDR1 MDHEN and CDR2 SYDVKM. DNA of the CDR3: TGTGCCAGCAGTTTAACGGCCAGGGGGTCCTACGAGCAGTACTTC. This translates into CASSLTARGSYEQYF.

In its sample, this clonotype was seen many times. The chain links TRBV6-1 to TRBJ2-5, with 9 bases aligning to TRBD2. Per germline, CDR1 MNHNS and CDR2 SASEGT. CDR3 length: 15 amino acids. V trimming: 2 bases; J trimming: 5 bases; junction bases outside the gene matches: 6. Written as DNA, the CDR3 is TGTGCCAGCAGTGAATGGGCGGGGGGGCTGGAGACCCAGTACTTC. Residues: CASSEWAGGLETQYF.